This T cell receptor beta chain is from a study of cytomegalovirus exposure and HLA in healthy donors. About this clone: Antigen specificity is unknown.

General observations from the study: Earlier analysis yielded a pattern in which most TCR beta V segments were productive about 87% or about 30% of the time. The sole available immune exposure information was CMV serostatus. A later analysis found most CMV-associated TCR beta chains apparently HLA-restricted.

60 Vbeta and 13 Jbeta primers were used in PCR. Some clones are missing from TCRdb's copy, which holds only in-frame ones; the method was immunoSEQ multiplex PCR. Of approximately 190,000 clones in the sample, approximately 79% are singletons; the top ten hold roughly 6.7%. The V and J ends lost 1 base and 7 bases, in that order; junction bases with no gene match: 5. Germline CDR1 and CDR2: SGHTA and FQGTGA. This CDR3 comprises 15 residues. The specimen sequenced was PBMCs. The chain carries TRBV7-3 and TRBJ2-1; 9 bases are a match to TRBD2. This TCR was recovered from a middle-aged man in good health and CMV-seropositive. CDR3 sequence (DNA): TGTGCCAGCAGCTTAAGCGGGGGGGATATAAATGAGCAGTTCTTC. Translation: CASSLSGGDINEQFF.